This passage covers 25 T cell receptor beta chains from one sample sequenced in a study of OX40 agonist ivuxolimab in advanced cancers. Assay: immunoSEQ multiplex PCR; the TCRdb copy retains only in-frame clones and omits some. Of roughly 96,000 clones in the sample, more than 80% are singletons; the top ten hold roughly 6%. The sequencing used CD4+ or CD8+ T cells sorted from blood, collected in a trial of the OX40 agonist ivuxolimab. Every receptor here comes from an adult with an advanced solid tumor such as melanoma, head and neck, liver or kidney cancer.

The J gene is TRBJ2-5, the V gene TRBV27; 7 bases match TRBD1. Matching the DNA end better, TRBJ2-7 makes the J call doubtful. Germline V lookup: CDR1 MNHEY, CDR2 SMNVEV (reference sequence). This CDR3 is 16 amino acids long. CDR3: CASSRLTGNSNYEQYF. Written as DNA, the CDR3 is TGTGCCAGCAGTCGGTTGACAGGGAACAGTAACTACGAGCAGTACTTC.

The chain joins TRBV6-4 to TRBJ2-1; no definite D call. Germline V gene sequence: CDR1 MRHNA, CDR2 SNTAGT. Trimming stripped 0 bases from V and 5 bases from J, with 11 bases between. This CDR3 has 15 amino acids. The CDR3 bases are TGTGCCAGCAGTGACTCGATAAGGGATAACAATGAGCAGTTCTTC. Amino acid sequence: CASSDSIRDNNEQFF.

J is TRBJ1-1 and V is TRBV19; 11 bases align to TRBD1. Germline V gives CDR1 LNHDA, CDR2 SQIVND (reference sequence). CDR3 length: 18 amino acids. The V gene end was trimmed by 4 bases and the J gene end by 0 bases; junction bases not matched to a gene: 10. The CDR3 DNA sequence: TGTGCCAGTAGTAAACTCTGGACAGGGGGCGGGATGAACACTGAAGCTTTCTTT. It encodes CASSKLWTGGGMNTEAFF.

The CDR3 nucleotides are TGTGCCAGCAGCCCGGGGAGGACAGGGGGCATGAACACTGAAGCTTTCTTT. This encodes CASSPGRTGGMNTEAFF. This chain joins TRBV5-4 and TRBJ1-1; 11 nucleotides align to TRBD1. The V segment lost 4 bases and the J segment 0 bases; nucleotides outside the gene matches: 8. Looked up from germline, CDR1 is SGHNT and CDR2 is YYREEE (reference sequence). This CDR3 has 17 residues.

This clone was observed a single time. The rearrangement links TRBV5-1 to TRBJ2-7, with 13 bases that match TRBD2. After removal of 2 bases from V and 7 bases from J, the junction contained 9 bases not matched to a gene. Per the germline V gene, CDR1 is SGHRS and CDR2 is YFSETQ. The length of the CDR3 is 16 residues. CDR3 region: CASSFTTSGGAHEQYF. CDR3 nucleotides: TGCGCCAGCAGCTTCACAACTAGCGGGGGGGCCCATGAGCAGTACTTC.

The gene calls are TRBV2 and TRBJ2-1; D may be TRBD1 (5 bases). V lost 7 bases to trimming and J lost 0 bases, with 13 bases between them. Germline assignment: CDR1 SNHLY and CDR2 FYNNEI. The CDR3 totals 15 residues. In nucleotides, the CDR3 is TGTGCCAGCATCCCTGGGGCTAGCTCCTACAATGAGCAGTTCTTC. It codes for CASIPGASSYNEQFF.

This chain joins TRBV5-1 and TRBJ1-6; 8 bases map to TRBD1. Germline lookup yields CDR1 SGHRS and CDR2 YFSETQ. V lost 7 bases and J lost 7; bases outside the gene matches: 4. The CDR3 loop spans 13 amino acids. In DNA, the CDR3 is TGCGCCAGCCAGGACAGGGAAAATTCACCCCTCCACTTT. Its protein product is CASQDRENSPLHF.

The gene calls are TRBV20-1 and TRBJ2-1; D is ambiguous. Germline CDR1 DFQATT, CDR2 SNEGSKA (reference sequence). V was cut by 0 bases and J by 7 bases, with 4 bases left in between. There are 11 residues in the CDR3. CDR3 sequence: CSAREWNEQFF. For the CDR3, the DNA is TGCAGTGCTAGAGAGTGGAATGAGCAGTTCTTC.

This clone was seen only once. For the CDR3, the DNA is TGTGCCAGCAGCTTAGCGGCCCCGGGAGCCACAGATACGCAGTATTTT. Its translation: CASSLAAPGATDTQYF. The J gene is TRBJ2-3, the V gene TRBV7-6, with D maybe TRBD2 (6 bases). Trimming left V 0 bases short and J 2 bases short, with 12 bases between. Germline CDR1 and CDR2: SGHVS and FNYEAQ. The CDR3 is 16 residues long.

This clone was found once. This sequence joins TRBV27 and TRBJ1-1, with 9 bases identical to TRBD1. The germline V gene encodes CDR1 MNHEY and CDR2 SMNVEV (reference sequence). V lost 7 bases to trimming and J lost 6 bases; unmatched junction nucleotides: 12. CDR3 length: 15 residues. Written as DNA, the CDR3 is TGTGCCAGCACCGCTTACCGGGACAGGGTGGCTGAAGCTTTCTTT. The encoded protein is CASTAYRDRVAEAFF.

This clone was seen a few times. The chain recombines TRBV6-5 with TRBJ2-7, with 12 bases fitting TRBD2. The length of the CDR3 is 15 residues. The germline CDR1 and CDR2 sequences are MNHEY and SVGAGI. Trimming cost V 5 bases and J 10 bases; bases outside gene matches: 12. CDR3 DNA sequence: TGTGCCAGCAGTCCTGCCCCGGGACTAGCGGGTTCACAGTACTTC. Amino acid sequence: CASSPAPGLAGSQYF.

In DNA, the CDR3 is TGTGCCTGGAGTCCGGCCGGGACTAGCGCGGAGCAGTTCTTC. It encodes CAWSPAGTSAEQFF. V and J are TRBV30 and TRBJ2-1; 10 positions match TRBD2. CDR3 size: 14 residues. The V and J ends lost 2 bases and 10 bases, in that order; junction bases with no gene match: 8. The germline V gene encodes CDR1 GTSNPN and CDR2 SVGIG (reference sequence).

The chain employs TRBV2 and TRBJ2-1, with 8 bases that match TRBD2. CDR1 and CDR2 (germline): SNHLY, FYNNEI. J gave up 7 bases and V 11 bases, and 28 bases lay outside the gene matches. The CDR3 length is 19 residues. CDR3 amino acids: CALRRRDTSLAGGGNEQFF. The CDR3 DNA sequence: TGTGCCCTCAGGAGAAGGGACACCTCCTTGGCGGGAGGTGGGAATGAGCAGTTCTTC.

The chain joins TRBV27 to TRBJ2-2; D could derive from TRBD1 or TRBD2 (5 bases each). Germline assignment: CDR1 MNHEY and CDR2 SMNVEV (reference sequence). The CDR3 runs to 15 residues. The ends were cut back, 5 bases at V and 3 bases at J, with 13 bases in the middle. CDR3: CASSEGWIDTGELFF. In DNA form, the CDR3 reads TGTGCCAGCAGTGAGGGGTGGATAGACACCGGGGAGCTGTTTTTT.

J is TRBJ2-7 and V is TRBV6-5; the match to TRBD1 covers 7 bases. This CDR3 comprises 14 residues. With 5 bases clipped from V and 1 base from J, the junction kept 5 bases outside the gene matches. In germline, CDR1 is MNHEY, CDR2 SVGAGI. CDR3: CASSPRQGSYEQYF. The CDR3 DNA is TGTGCCAGCAGTCCCCGACAGGGTTCCTACGAGCAGTACTTC.

CDR3 in DNA: TGTGCCAGTTCCCCCCGCTCGGGCCAGGGGAACACTGAAGCTTTCTTT. Amino acid sequence: CASSPRSGQGNTEAFF. The V call is TRBV19, the J call TRBJ1-1; D is possibly TRBD1 (5 bases). The CDR3 covers 16 residues. Per germline, CDR1 LNHDA and CDR2 SQIVND (reference sequence). The germline V and J ends were trimmed by 8 bases and 1 base, with 20 bases remaining between them.

This clone was seen more than once but under ten times. The rearrangement uses TRBV7-2 and TRBJ2-1; 13 bases are a match to TRBD2. CDR3 length: 18 residues. The V gene end was trimmed by 6 bases and the J gene end by 6 bases; junction bases not matched to a gene: 14. The germline gives CDR1 SGHTA, CDR2 FQGNSA. CDR3 in DNA: TGTGCCAGCAGTCAATTTCCTCCGGGACTAGCGGGAATCAATGAGCAGTTCTTC. Its translation: CASSQFPPGLAGINEQFF.

V usage is TRBV6-6 and J usage is TRBJ2-2; the D gene is possibly TRBD2 (6 bases). The CDR3 is made up of 15 amino acids. V was pared by 3 bases and J by 2 bases, with 10 bases between. Germline CDR1 MNHNY, CDR2 SVGAGI (reference sequence). This CDR3 is CASSYSSGNTGELFF. DNA for the CDR3: TGTGCCAGCAGTTATAGTAGCGGAAACACCGGGGAGCTGTTTTTT.

The J gene is TRBJ1-2, the V gene TRBV2; 9 bases agree with TRBD1. Trimming at V came to 6 bases and at J to 4 bases, leaving 6 bases not matched to a gene. Germline V gene lookup returns CDR1 SNHLY and CDR2 FYNNEI. CDR3 length: 14 amino acids. This chain's CDR3 is CASRGTGTTYGYTF. The CDR3 DNA follows: TGTGCCAGCAGAGGGACAGGGACGACCTATGGCTACACCTTC.

The chain employs TRBV7-9 and TRBJ2-2, with D uncertain. This CDR3 has 13 amino acids. The germline V and J ends were trimmed by 5 bases and 3 bases, with 7 bases remaining between them. Germline values: CDR1 SEHNR, CDR2 FQNEAQ (reference sequence). The CDR3 here is CASSLQYTGELFF. CDR3 DNA sequence: TGTGCCAGCAGCCTCCAATACACCGGGGAGCTGTTTTTT.

The chain carries TRBV5-3 and TRBJ1-5; 8 nucleotides agree with TRBD1. TRBV5-3 is an ORF, and what it does is uncertain. The CDR3 sequence is 15 residues long. Trimming took 3 bases from V and 7 from J; bases not matched to a gene: 9. CDR3 coding DNA: TGTGCCAGAAGCTGCGGACAGGGATCAGAGCAGCCCCAGCATTTT. This sequence encodes CARSCGQGSEQPQHF.

The CDR3 spells CATTGDTECEAFF. For the CDR3, the DNA is TGCGCCACCACCGGGGACACCGAATGTGAAGCTTTCTTT. The chain has TRBV10-1 and TRBJ1-1, with a possible D match to TRBD1 (6 bases). V lost 10 bases to trimming and J lost 7 bases, with 19 bases between them. The CDR3 is 13 amino acids. The V gene's germline CDR1 is WNHNN and CDR2 SYGVQD (reference sequence).

This clone was seen more than once but under ten times. The chain links TRBV4-1 to TRBJ1-1, with D possibly TRBD1 on 6 matching bases. In germline, CDR1 is MGHRA, CDR2 YSYEKL. Between the trimmed V and J ends, which lost 0 bases and 9 bases, there was a span of 14 bases. The CDR3 covers 14 residues. CDR3 loop: CASSQEGTPTQAFF. CDR3 sequence (DNA): TGCGCCAGCAGCCAAGAAGGGACACCTACCCAAGCTTTCTTT.

The chain has TRBV19 and TRBJ1-1; D gene uncertain. The CDR3 has 14 residues. The germline gives CDR1 LNHDA, CDR2 SQIVND (reference sequence). V lost 1 base, J lost 5 bases, and 11 bases lay in between. For the CDR3, the DNA is TGTGCCAGTAGTATAGGAGGGAGAGGAACTGAAGCTTTCTTT. As protein: CASSIGGRGTEAFF.

This clone has a handful of counts. The sample has other DNA sequences that encode this CDR3 too. This rearrangement joins TRBV5-1 to TRBJ1-2; tentative D call: TRBD1 (6 bases). Germline CDR1 reads SGHRS; CDR2 reads YFSETQ. V shed 3 bases and J shed 4 bases, with 10 bases lying between them. The CDR3 loop spans 13 amino acids. The CDR3 protein is CASSSDRSYGYTF. In nucleotides, the CDR3 is TGCGCCAGCAGCTCCGACAGGTCCTATGGCTACACCTTC.